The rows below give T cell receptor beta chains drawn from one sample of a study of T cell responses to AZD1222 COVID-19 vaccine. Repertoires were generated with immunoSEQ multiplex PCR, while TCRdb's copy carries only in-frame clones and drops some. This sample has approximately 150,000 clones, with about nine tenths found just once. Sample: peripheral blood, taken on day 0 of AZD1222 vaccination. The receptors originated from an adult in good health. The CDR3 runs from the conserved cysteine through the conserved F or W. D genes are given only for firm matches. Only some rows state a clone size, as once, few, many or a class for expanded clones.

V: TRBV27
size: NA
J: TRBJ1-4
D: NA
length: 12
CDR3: CASSLRGEKLFF
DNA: TGTGCCAGCAGTTTAAGAGGTGAAAAACTGTTTTTT

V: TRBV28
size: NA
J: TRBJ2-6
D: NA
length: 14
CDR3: CASSWGSGANVLTF
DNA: TGTGCCAGCAGTTGGGGATCTGGGGCCAACGTCCTGACTTTC

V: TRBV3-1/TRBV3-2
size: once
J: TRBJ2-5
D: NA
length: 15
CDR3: CASSQVGTAQETQYF
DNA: TGTGCCAGCAGCCAAGTGGGTACAGCCCAAGAGACCCAGTACTTC

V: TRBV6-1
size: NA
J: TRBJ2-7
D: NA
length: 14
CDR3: CASSETYTSYEQYF
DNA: TGTGCCAGCAGTGAAACGTATACTTCCTACGAGCAGTACTTC

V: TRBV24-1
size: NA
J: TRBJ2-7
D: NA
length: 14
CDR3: CATSDLQTPYEQYF
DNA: TGTGCCACCAGTGATTTGCAGACTCCCTACGAGCAGTACTTC

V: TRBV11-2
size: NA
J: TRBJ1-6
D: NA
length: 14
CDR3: CASSLLTVNSPLHF
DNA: TGTGCCAGCAGCTTACTGACAGTTAATTCACCCCTCCACTTT

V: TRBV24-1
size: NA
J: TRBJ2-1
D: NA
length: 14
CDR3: CATMGGLPGYEQFF
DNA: TGTGCCACCATGGGGGGACTGCCCGGATATGAGCAGTTCTTC

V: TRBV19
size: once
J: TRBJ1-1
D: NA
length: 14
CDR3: CASTPLDRNTEAFF
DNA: TGTGCCAGTACCCCTTTAGACAGGAACACTGAAGCTTTCTTT

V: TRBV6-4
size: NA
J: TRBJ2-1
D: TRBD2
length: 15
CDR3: CASSDGLAGYNEQFF
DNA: TGTGCCAGCAGTGACGGTCTAGCGGGGTACAATGAGCAGTTCTTC

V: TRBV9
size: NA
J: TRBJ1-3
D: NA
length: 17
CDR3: CASSVDWGAGSGNTIYF
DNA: TGTGCCAGCAGCGTAGACTGGGGCGCTGGCTCTGGAAACACCATATATTTT

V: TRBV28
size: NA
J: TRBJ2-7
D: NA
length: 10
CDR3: CASGYYEQYF
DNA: TGTGCCAGCGGATACTACGAGCAGTACTTC

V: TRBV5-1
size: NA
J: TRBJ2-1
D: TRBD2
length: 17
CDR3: CASSFSLGLARDNEQFF
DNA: TGCGCCAGCAGCTTTAGTTTAGGACTAGCGAGGGACAATGAGCAGTTCTTC

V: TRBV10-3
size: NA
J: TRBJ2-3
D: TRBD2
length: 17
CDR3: CAISQSNLLAGEDTQYF
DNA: TGTGCCATCAGCCAATCGAATCTACTAGCGGGAGAGGATACGCAGTATTTT

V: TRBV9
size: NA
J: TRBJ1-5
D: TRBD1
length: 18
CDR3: CATWSGTGSGYGNQPQHF
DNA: TGTGCCACCTGGTCGGGGACAGGCTCGGGTTATGGCAATCAGCCCCAGCATTTT

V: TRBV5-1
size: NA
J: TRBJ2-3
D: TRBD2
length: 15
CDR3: CASSPGTSETDTQYF
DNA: TGCGCCAGCAGCCCCGGGACTAGCGAAACAGATACGCAGTATTTT

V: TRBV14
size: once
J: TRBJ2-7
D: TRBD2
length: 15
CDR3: CASSRLAGDPYEQYF
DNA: TGTGCCAGCAGCCGGCTAGCGGGAGACCCCTACGAGCAGTACTTC

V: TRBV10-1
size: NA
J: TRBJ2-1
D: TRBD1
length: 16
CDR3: CASSGDRGSSYNEQFF
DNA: TGCGCCAGCAGTGGGGACAGGGGGAGCTCCTACAATGAGCAGTTCTTC

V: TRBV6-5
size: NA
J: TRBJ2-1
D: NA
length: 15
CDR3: CASRGGNPPYNEQFF
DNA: TGTGCCAGCAGAGGAGGGAATCCGCCTTACAATGAGCAGTTCTTC

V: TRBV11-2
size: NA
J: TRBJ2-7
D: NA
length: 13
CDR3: CASSSGWPYEQYF
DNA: TGTGCCAGCAGCAGCGGGTGGCCCTACGAGCAGTACTTC

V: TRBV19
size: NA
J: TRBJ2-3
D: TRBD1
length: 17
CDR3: CASSTSTGTGGADTQYF
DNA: TGTGCCAGTAGTACTAGTACCGGGACAGGGGGGGCGGATACGCAGTATTTT

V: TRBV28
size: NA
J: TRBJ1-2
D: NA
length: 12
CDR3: CASRAWGGGYTF
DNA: TGTGCCAGCAGAGCATGGGGGGGCGGCTACACCTTC

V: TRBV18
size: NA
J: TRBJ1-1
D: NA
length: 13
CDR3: CASSPEQGTEAFF
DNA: TGTGCCAGCTCACCAGAGCAGGGCACTGAAGCTTTCTTT

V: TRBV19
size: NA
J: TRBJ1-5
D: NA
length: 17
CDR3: CASRDSSWTDSNQPQHF
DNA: TGTGCCAGTAGGGACAGTTCCTGGACCGATAGCAATCAGCCCCAGCATTTT

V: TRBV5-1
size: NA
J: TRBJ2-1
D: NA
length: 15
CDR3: CASSLTASLYNEQFF
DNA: TGCGCCAGCAGCTTGACCGCCTCCCTCTACAATGAGCAGTTCTTC

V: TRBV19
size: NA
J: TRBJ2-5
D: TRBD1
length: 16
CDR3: CASSPRRWTGDLTQYF
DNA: TGTGCCAGTAGTCCACGTCGCTGGACAGGGGACTTAACCCAGTACTTC

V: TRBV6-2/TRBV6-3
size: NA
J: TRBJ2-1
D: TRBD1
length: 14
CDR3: CASSGQGGHNEQFF
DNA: TGTGCCAGCAGTGGACAGGGTGGCCACAATGAGCAGTTCTTC

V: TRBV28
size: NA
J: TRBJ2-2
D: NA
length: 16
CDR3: CASSFLFRSSTGELFF
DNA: TGTGCCAGCAGTTTTTTGTTTAGGAGCAGCACCGGGGAGCTGTTTTTT

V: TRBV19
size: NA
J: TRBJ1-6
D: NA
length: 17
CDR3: CASSSPGAGIYNSPLHF
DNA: TGTGCCAGTAGTTCTCCGGGGGCCGGGATTTATAATTCACCCCTCCACTTT

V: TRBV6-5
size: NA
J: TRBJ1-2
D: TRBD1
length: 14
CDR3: CASSPLTGGRGYTF
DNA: TGTGCCAGCAGTCCGCTGACAGGGGGCCGTGGCTACACCTTC

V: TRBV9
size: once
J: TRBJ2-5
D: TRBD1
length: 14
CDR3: CASSRDRGRETQYF
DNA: TGTGCCAGCAGCAGGGACAGGGGAAGGGAGACCCAGTACTTC

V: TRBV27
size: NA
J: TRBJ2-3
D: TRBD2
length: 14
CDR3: CASSTSGSLDTQYF
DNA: TGTGCCAGCAGTACTAGCGGGAGCTTGGATACGCAGTATTTT

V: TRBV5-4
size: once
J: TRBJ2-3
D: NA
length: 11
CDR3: CATSSTDTQYF
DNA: TGTGCCACTTCTAGCACAGATACGCAGTATTTT

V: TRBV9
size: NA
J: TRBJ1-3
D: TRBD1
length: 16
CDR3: CASSPQGEFTGNTIYF
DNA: TGTGCCAGCAGCCCCCAGGGGGAGTTTACTGGAAACACCATATATTTT

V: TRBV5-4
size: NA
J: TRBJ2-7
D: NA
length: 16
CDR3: CASSLGRTDGAYEQYF
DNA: TGTGCCAGCAGCTTGGGGCGGACGGACGGTGCCTACGAGCAGTACTTC

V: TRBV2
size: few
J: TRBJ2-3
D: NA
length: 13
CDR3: CASSEGGTDTQYF
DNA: TGTGCCAGCAGTGAAGGCGGTACAGATACGCAGTATTTT

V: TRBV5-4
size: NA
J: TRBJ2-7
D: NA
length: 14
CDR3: CASSLYAFDYEQYF
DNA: TGTGCCAGCAGCTTGTATGCCTTTGACTACGAGCAGTACTTC

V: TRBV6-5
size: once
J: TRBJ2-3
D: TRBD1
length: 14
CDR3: CASSSGTGGDTQYF
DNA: TGTGCCAGCAGCTCCGGGACAGGGGGTGATACGCAGTATTTT

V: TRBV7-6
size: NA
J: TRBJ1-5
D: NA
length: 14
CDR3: CASSLGGAGQPQHF
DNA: TGTGCCAGCAGCTTAGGGGGGGCAGGGCAGCCCCAGCATTTT

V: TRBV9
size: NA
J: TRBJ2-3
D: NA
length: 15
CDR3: CASSVGGALSDTQYF
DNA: TGTGCCAGCAGCGTAGGGGGGGCATTGTCAGATACGCAGTATTTT

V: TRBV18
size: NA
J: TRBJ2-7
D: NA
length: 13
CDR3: CASSPLGLNEQYF
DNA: TGTGCCAGCTCACCCCTCGGTCTCAACGAGCAGTACTTC

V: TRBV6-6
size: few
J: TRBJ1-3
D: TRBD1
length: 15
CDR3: CASSFGTGLGNTIYF
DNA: TGTGCCAGCAGTTTTGGGACAGGGCTCGGAAACACCATATATTTT

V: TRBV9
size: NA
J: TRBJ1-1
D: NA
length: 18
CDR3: CASSDPPGGRGMNTEAFF
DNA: TGTGCCAGCAGCGACCCCCCGGGCGGGAGGGGGATGAACACTGAAGCTTTCTTT

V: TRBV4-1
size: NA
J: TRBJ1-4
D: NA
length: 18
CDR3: CASSLGLPARGTNEKLFF
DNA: TGCGCCAGCAGCCTGGGTCTCCCAGCCCGGGGAACTAATGAAAAACTGTTTTTT

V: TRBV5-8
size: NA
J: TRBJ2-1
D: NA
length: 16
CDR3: CASSLGLGGQYNEQFF
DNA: TGTGCCAGCAGCTTGGGGTTGGGGGGCCAGTACAATGAGCAGTTCTTC

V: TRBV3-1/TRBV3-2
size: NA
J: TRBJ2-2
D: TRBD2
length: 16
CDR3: CASSQGGLAATGELFF
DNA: TGTGCCAGCAGCCAAGGCGGACTAGCGGCGACAGGGGAGCTGTTTTTT

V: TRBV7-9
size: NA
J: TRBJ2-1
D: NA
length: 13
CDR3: CASSWRDYNEQFF
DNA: TGTGCCAGCAGCTGGCGGGACTACAATGAGCAGTTCTTC

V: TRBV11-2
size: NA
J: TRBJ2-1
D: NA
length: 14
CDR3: CASSLGQPSDEQFF
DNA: TGTGCCAGCAGCTTAGGGCAGCCTTCCGATGAGCAGTTCTTC

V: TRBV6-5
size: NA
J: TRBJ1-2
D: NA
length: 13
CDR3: CASSSREGYGYTF
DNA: TGTGCCAGCAGTTCCCGCGAAGGTTATGGCTACACCTTC

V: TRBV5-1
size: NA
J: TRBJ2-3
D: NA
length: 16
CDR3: CASSLAGSRGTDTQYF
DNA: TGCGCCAGCAGCTTGGCGGGGTCTAGGGGCACAGATACGCAGTATTTT

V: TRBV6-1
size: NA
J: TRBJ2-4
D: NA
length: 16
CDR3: CASSEGKDFTKNIQYF
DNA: TGTGCCAGCAGTGAAGGTAAGGATTTCACCAAAAACATTCAGTACTTC

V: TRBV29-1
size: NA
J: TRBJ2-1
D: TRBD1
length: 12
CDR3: CSVGQSYNEQFF
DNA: TGCAGCGTGGGACAGAGCTACAATGAGCAGTTCTTC

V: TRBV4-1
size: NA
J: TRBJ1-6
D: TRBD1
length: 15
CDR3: CASSRGTGANSPLHF
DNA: TGCGCCAGCAGCCGTGGGACAGGGGCTAATTCACCCCTCCACTTT

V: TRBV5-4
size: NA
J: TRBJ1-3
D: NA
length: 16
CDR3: CASSLAGKISGNTIYF
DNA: TGTGCCAGCAGCTTGGCCGGGAAGATATCTGGAAACACCATATATTTT

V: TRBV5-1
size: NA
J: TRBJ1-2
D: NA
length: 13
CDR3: CASSLRGDYGYTF
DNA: TGCGCCAGCAGCTTAAGGGGCGACTATGGCTACACCTTC

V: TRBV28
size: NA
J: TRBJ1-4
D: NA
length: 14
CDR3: CASSLPGPNEKLFF
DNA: TGTGCCAGCAGTCTGCCGGGTCCTAATGAAAAACTGTTTTTT

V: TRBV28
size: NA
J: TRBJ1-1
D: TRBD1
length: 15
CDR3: CASNRDRVAGTEAFF
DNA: TGTGCCAGCAACCGGGACAGGGTTGCAGGAACTGAAGCTTTCTTT